These 22 T cell receptor beta chains came from one sample sequenced in a study of T cell clonotyping in hematopoietic cell transplantation. This table comes from immunoSEQ multiplex PCR, and its TCRdb copy is limited to in-frame clones, with some not included. The sample consists of about 4,400 clones, approximately 70% of them appearing once. Here the sequenced sample was PBMCs, taken 100 days after allogeneic stem cell transplant. The receptors stem from a male patient between 60 and 69 years old who had an allogeneic stem cell transplant, so the T cells may come from the graft donor. Some clones in this sample may be carry-over from other donors' samples.

The chain employs TRBV25-1 and TRBJ2-1, with unresolved D. The V and J ends lost 4 bases and 6 bases respectively, with 7 bases between them. The CDR3 runs to 12 residues. Germline V gene data show CDR1 as MGHDK and CDR2 as SYGVNS. CDR3 nucleotides: TGTGCCAGCAGTGGACAACCCAATGAGCAGTTCTTC. Its protein is CASSGQPNEQFF.

This clone occurred once. CDR3 nucleotides: TGTGCCAGCAGCGTAGGGCAGTGGAACACTGAAGCTTTCTTT. Its translation is CASSVGQWNTEAFF. The chain links TRBV9 to TRBJ1-1; D gene unclear. V lost 0 bases to trimming and J lost 1 base, with 7 bases between them. Germline CDR1 SGDLS, CDR2 YYNGEE. The CDR3 is 14 residues long.

The J gene is TRBJ1-2, the V gene TRBV5-6; D not certain. Germline-derived CDR1 and CDR2 are SGHDT and YYEEEE. The CDR3 runs 14 residues. Trimming took off 0 bases at V and 0 bases at J, with 6 bases between the two ends. In DNA form, the CDR3 reads TGTGCCAGCAGCTTGGGCGCCTCTAACTATGGCTACACCTTC. Translated: CASSLGASNYGYTF.

This clone showed up just a few times. The V call is TRBV6-5, the J call TRBJ2-5, with 9 bases aligning to TRBD1. The length of the CDR3 is 15 residues. Per germline, CDR1 MNHEY and CDR2 SVGAGI. The J segment lost 1 base and the V segment lost 9 bases, leaving 9 bases of the junction unmatched. CDR3: CASSGQGASQETQYF. The CDR3, as DNA: TGTGCCAGTTCGGGACAGGGTGCTTCCCAAGAGACCCAGTACTTC.

Notes on this clone: One end of the junction varies from germline; a read error may be responsible. V is TRBV5-1 and J is TRBJ2-5; D could derive from TRBD1 or TRBD2 (5 bases each). Germline CDR1 and CDR2: SGHRS and YFSETQ. The CDR3 runs 15 residues. The CDR3 sequence: CASSPPGQGGETQYF. CDR3 in DNA: TGCGCCAGCAGCCCCCCGGGGCAGGGTGGCGAGACCCAATACTTC.

This chain joins TRBV7-8 and TRBJ2-1; 7 bases agree with TRBD1. J gave up 1 base and V 5 bases, and 14 bases lay outside the gene matches. Germline-derived CDR1 and CDR2 are SGHVS and FQNEAQ. The CDR3 length is 18 residues. Here the CDR3 DNA reads TGTGCCAGCAGCATCCGGGACAGCTTACGTTTTTCCTACAATGAGCAGTTCTTC. It yields the protein CASSIRDSLRFSYNEQFF.

This rearrangement joins TRBV7-3 to TRBJ2-3, with TRBD2 as a possible D gene (6 bases). The CDR3 is 13 residues long. Germline CDR1 reads SGHTA; CDR2 reads FQGTGA. V was trimmed by 1 base and J by 10 bases, leaving 12 bases between them. DNA of the CDR3: TGTGCCAGCAGCTTAATGGTGGGAGGTGCGCAGTATTTT. It translates to CASSLMVGGAQYF. The entire variable domain, with the rest obtained from reference TRBV7-3 and TRBJ2-3, is as follows: GAGVSQTPSNKVTEKGKYVELRCDPISGHTALYWYRQSLGQGPEFLIYFQGTGAADDSGLPNDRFFAVRPEGSVSTLKIQRTERGDSAVYLCASSLMVGGAQYFGPGTRLTVL.

The genes are TRBV4-1 and TRBJ1-2; D might be TRBD1 (5 bases). Per germline, CDR1 MGHRA and CDR2 YSYEKL. The CDR3 spans 16 residues. Trimming shortened V by 4 bases and J by 5 bases, and 20 bases separated the two germline ends. This chain's CDR3 is CASSPNRPKEGYGYTF. The CDR3 DNA is TGCGCCAGCAGCCCAAATAGACCCAAGGAGGGGTATGGCTACACCTTC.

The chain links TRBV29-1 to TRBJ2-5; D may be TRBD1 or TRBD2 (5 bases each). V lost 4 bases and J lost 5, with 11 bases in between. Germline V CDR1 and CDR2: SQVTM, ANQGSEA. This CDR3 contains 12 residues. The CDR3 reads CSVARDGETQYF. DNA of the CDR3: TGCAGCGTTGCCCGGGACGGGGAGACCCAGTACTTC.

This clone showed up just once. The chain carries TRBV30 and TRBJ2-7; a possible D gene is TRBD1 (6 bases). This CDR3 is 14 amino acids long. Germline V gene data show CDR1 as GTSNPN and CDR2 as SVGIG (reference sequence). The V end was cut by 2 bases, the J end by 9 bases, with 20 bases between. Written as DNA, the CDR3 is TGTGCCTGGAGTAGGGACAAGAAATCTGATGGGCAGTACTTC. Translating it yields CAWSRDKKSDGQYF.

The chain recombines TRBV2 with TRBJ2-2; 11 bases are shared with TRBD1. The CDR3 has 15 residues. Germline CDR1 reads SNHLY; CDR2 reads FYNNEI. Unmatched junction bases numbered 5, after V lost 6 bases and J lost 5 bases. The CDR3, as DNA: TGTGCCAGCAGCGGAGGGGACAGGGGGACCGGGGAGCTGTTTTTT. This codes for CASSGGDRGTGELFF.

This clone was counted only a few times. The CDR3 coding sequence is TGTGCCAGCAGCTCCCGGGAGGCACACAAAAACATTCAGTACTTC. It codes for CASSSREAHKNIQYF. The rearrangement links TRBV28 to TRBJ2-4, with 7 bases aligning to TRBD2. Trimming cost V 6 bases and J 3 bases; bases outside gene matches: 8. CDR3 length: 15 residues. Germline assignment: CDR1 MDHEN and CDR2 SYDVKM.

The sample holds one count of this clone. The CDR3 loop reads CATSRERTGTSDLISNTGELFF. CDR3 nucleotide sequence: TGTGCCACCAGCAGAGAGCGAACCGGGACTAGCGACCTAATCTCGAACACCGGGGAGCTGTTTTTT. The chain uses TRBV15 and TRBJ2-2, with 10 bases identical to TRBD2. The CDR3 sequence is 22 residues long. With 0 bases clipped from V and 0 bases from J, the junction kept 16 bases outside the gene matches. Germline values: CDR1 LNHNV, CDR2 YYDKDF (reference sequence).

This clone has a single count. This chain joins TRBV6-1 and TRBJ1-2; D remains unclear. Trimming shortened V by 5 bases and J by 1 base, and 8 bases separated the two germline ends. This CDR3 contains 13 residues. Germline lookup yields CDR1 MNHNS and CDR2 SASEGT. The CDR3 spells CASSLSNNYGYTF. In DNA, the CDR3 is TGTGCCAGCAGTCTGTCCAATAACTATGGCTACACCTTC.

This clone was seen just once. The CDR3 region is CASSQRRRPSGLELFF. The CDR3, as DNA: TGCGCCAGCAGCCAACGAAGGAGGCCCAGCGGGTTGGAACTGTTTTTT. This chain links TRBV4-3 with TRBJ1-4; D uncertain. The V gene lost 2 bases and the J gene lost 12 bases, with 22 bases spanning the gap. The V gene's germline CDR1 is LGHNA and CDR2 YSLEER. The CDR3 runs 16 residues.

The chain employs TRBV4-2 and TRBJ1-1, with a tentative D call TRBD1 (6 bases). CDR3 size: 15 residues. Germline CDR1 is LGHNA and CDR2 is YNFKEQ. Trimming took off 2 bases at V and 1 base at J, with 11 bases between the two ends. CDR3 in amino acids: CASSQLRQANTEAFF. Written as DNA, the CDR3 is TGTGCCAGCAGCCAACTAAGACAGGCGAACACTGAAGCTTTCTTT.

This clone has only one observation. The chain couples TRBV6-5 to TRBJ1-6; the D is unclear. The CDR3 has 14 amino acids. CDR1 is MNHEY, CDR2 SVGAGI, per germline. V was pared by 6 bases and J by 0 bases, with 6 bases between. CDR3 region: CASSKSSYNSPLHF. In DNA form, the CDR3 reads TGTGCCAGCAGCAAGAGCTCCTATAATTCACCCCTCCACTTT.

The rearrangement joins TRBV9 to TRBJ2-3, with D perhaps assigned TRBD1 or TRBD2 (5 bases each). V lost 0 bases to trimming and J lost 0 bases, with 8 bases between them. The length of the CDR3 is 15 residues. Germline lookup yields CDR1 SGDLS and CDR2 YYNGEE. The CDR3 region is CASSVARGSTDTQYF. The DNA of the CDR3 is TGTGCCAGCAGCGTAGCGAGGGGCAGCACAGATACGCAGTATTTT.

CDR3 DNA sequence: TGTGCCAGTAGTGAGCAGGGGTTCTATCAGCCCCAGCATTTT. Translated, it gives CASSEQGFYQPQHF. The gene calls are TRBV19 and TRBJ1-5, with D tentatively TRBD1 (6 bases). Germline V gives CDR1 LNHDA, CDR2 SQIVND (reference sequence). The CDR3 covers 14 residues. V shed 5 bases and J shed 5 bases, with 13 bases lying between them.

This sequence joins TRBV23-1 and TRBJ1-1; 8 bases line up with TRBD1. TRBV23-1 is identified as an open reading frame with a role that is uncertain. This CDR3 is built from 14 residues. The junction had 7 bases not matched to a gene; V was cut back by 4 bases and J by 6 bases. The CDR3 region is CASSRLTGGAEAFF. The CDR3 DNA follows: TGCGCCAGCAGTCGCTTAACAGGGGGGGCTGAAGCTTTCTTT.

This clone occurred a few times. The chain recombines TRBV6-5 with TRBJ1-1; D gene ambiguous. CDR1 is MNHEY, CDR2 SVGAGI, per germline. Trimming left V 10 bases short and J 1 base short, with 10 bases between. The CDR3 length is 12 residues. CDR3 in DNA: TGTGCCACGCATAAGAGGAACACTGAAGCTTTCTTT. Translation: CATHKRNTEAFF.

The CDR3 DNA sequence: TGTGCCAGCGGGGACGGACAGGGGGCATCCGAGCAGTACTTC. It codes for CASGDGQGASEQYF. The J gene is TRBJ2-7, the V gene TRBV6-1; 11 positions match TRBD1. CDR1 and CDR2 from the germline V gene are MNHNS and SASEGT. The junction had 9 bases not matched to a gene; V was cut back by 8 bases and J by 6 bases. This CDR3 spans 14 amino acids.